The entry below describes one TCR beta chain. The source of the sample is a study of human T cells and chemical hapten exposure. The V and J ends lost 2 bases and 4 bases respectively, with 12 bases between them. The CDR3 totals 15 residues. Time point in this sample: patch test 1, 2 weeks after DPC sensitization. Sample treatment: therapeutic diphenylcyclopropenone sensitization with weekly scalp DPC. One entry per CDR3 protein results from TCRdb running MiXCR on the RACE reads. The table shows approximately 79,000 distinct CDR3 sequences, with 10% occurring only once. This TCR was recovered from a woman between 45 and 65 years old with alopecia areata. Some clones in this sample may be carry-over from other donors' samples. The chain couples TRBV6-7 to TRBJ1-3; the D gene is possibly TRBD1 (5 bases). TRBV6-7 is marked as an open reading frame, function uncertain. Sequencing used whole blood, obtained in connection with sensitization to the hapten diphenylcyclopropenone (DPC). The CDR3 here is CASSYEQGRGNTIYF. The CDR3 bases are TGTGCCAGCAGTTACGAGCAGGGCCGGGGAAACACCATATATTTT.